A single sample gave rise to the 14 T cell receptor beta chains below, sequenced in a study of T cell clonotyping in hematopoietic cell transplantation. TCRdb's table, derived via immunoSEQ multiplex PCR, lists solely in-frame clones and lacks some. The sample consists of roughly 29,000 clones, 92% of them appearing once. The sample here was PBMCs, taken 100 days after allogeneic stem cell transplant. The receptors stem from a female patient aged 45-60 years who had an allogeneic stem cell transplant from a related donor, so the T cells may come from the graft donor. Some clones in this sample may be carry-over from other donors' samples.

The chain uses TRBV18 and TRBJ1-6; D ambiguous. Germline values: CDR1 KGHSH, CDR2 LQKENI. The ends were cut back, 4 bases at V and 7 bases at J, with 14 bases in the middle. This CDR3 spans 15 amino acids. The CDR3 nucleotides read TGTGCCAGCTCACGCGACGGGGATAGGAATTCACCCCTCCACTTT. This sequence encodes CASSRDGDRNSPLHF.

CDR3 amino acids: CSYYGAETQYF. CDR3 nucleotides: TGCAGTTACTATGGGGCTGAGACCCAGTACTTC. The chain combines TRBV20-1 with TRBJ2-5; a possible D gene is TRBD1 (5 bases). CDR1 is DFQATT and CDR2 is SNEGSKA in the germline V gene (reference sequence). The CDR3 has 11 amino acids. The ends were cut back, 8 bases at V and 5 bases at J, with 12 bases in the middle.

The CDR3 nucleotides read TGTGCCAGCATTGGACTAGCTACCTACGAGCAGTACTTC. It specifies CASIGLATYEQYF. This chain connects TRBV2 to TRBJ2-7; 8 bases map to TRBD2. The CDR3 totals 13 residues. Germline loops: CDR1 SNHLY, CDR2 FYNNEI. V dropped 7 bases and J dropped 2; count of bases not matched to a gene: 4. Using reference TRBV2 and TRBJ2-7 for the parts outside the CDR3, the full variable domain is EPEVTQTPSHQVTQMGQEVILRCVPISNHLYFYWYRQILGQKVEFLVSFYNNEISEKSEIFDDQFSVERPDGSNFTLKIRSTKLEDSAMYFCASIGLATYEQYFGPGTRLTVT.

J is TRBJ1-2 and V is TRBV6-5; D remains ambiguous. The CDR3 consists of 13 residues. With 3 bases removed from V and 8 bases from J, the gap between germline ends came to 13 bases. CDR1 is MNHEY and CDR2 is SVGAGI in the germline V gene. This CDR3 is CASSYLDFGGYTF. The CDR3 nucleotides are TGTGCCAGCAGTTATCTCGACTTCGGGGGCTACACCTTC.

The rearrangement joins TRBV7-8 to TRBJ2-7; 12 nucleotides line up with TRBD2. After removal of 0 bases from V and 5 bases from J, the junction contained 5 bases not matched to a gene. The CDR3 spans 16 residues. CDR1 is SGHVS, CDR2 FQNEAQ, per germline. The CDR3 loop is CASSLALAGGRDEQYF. As DNA, the CDR3 is TGTGCCAGCAGCTTAGCGCTAGCGGGGGGGCGGGACGAGCAGTACTTC.

V and J are TRBV10-3 and TRBJ1-1, with 7 bases identical to TRBD1. Per the germline V gene, CDR1 is ENHRY and CDR2 is SYGVKD. V gave up 2 bases and J gave up 6 bases; unmatched junction bases: 9. The CDR3 runs 15 residues. In DNA, the CDR3 is TGTGCCATCAGTGAGCATGGACAGGCCGAGGCTGAAGCTTTCTTT. Translating gives CAISEHGQAEAEAFF.

V gene TRBV14 combines with J gene TRBJ1-1; 8 bases are a match to TRBD1. Germline V lookup: CDR1 SGHDN, CDR2 FVKESK. This CDR3 has 14 residues. With 2 bases clipped from V and 1 base from J, the junction kept 0 bases outside the gene matches. The CDR3 region has the DNA TGTGCCAGCAGCCAAACAGGGGGGAACACTGAAGCTTTCTTT. It is translated as CASSQTGGNTEAFF.

The chain joins TRBV5-4 to TRBJ1-2; tentatively, D is TRBD1 (6 bases). CDR1 is SGHNT, CDR2 YYREEE, per germline (reference sequence). The CDR3 runs 16 residues. Trimming removed 7 bases at V and 2 bases at J, with 21 bases between. The CDR3 loop reads CASRRPYRVGNYGYTF. DNA for the CDR3: TGTGCCAGCCGCAGACCGTACAGGGTGGGGAACTATGGCTACACCTTC.

V and J are TRBV6-5 and TRBJ1-2; D is unclear. CDR3 length equals 13 residues. Germline values: CDR1 MNHEY, CDR2 SVGAGI. V lost 5 bases to trimming and J lost 7 bases, with 14 bases between them. CDR3: CASSTYISSGYTF. CDR3 nucleotides: TGTGCCAGCAGTACCTACATATCAAGTGGCTACACCTTC.

The genes are TRBV7-2 and TRBJ2-5; D gene uncertain. Trimming took off 3 bases at V and 5 bases at J, with 7 bases between the two ends. The CDR3 is 12 residues long. Germline V CDR1 and CDR2: SGHTA, FQGNSA. Written as DNA, the CDR3 is TGTGCCAGCAGCTTGCTCGGGGAGACCCAGTACTTC. Amino acids: CASSLLGETQYF.

This chain links TRBV18 with TRBJ1-1; no firm D call. Germline values: CDR1 KGHSH, CDR2 LQKENI. The CDR3 is made up of 12 amino acids. V lost 1 base, J lost 5 bases, and 5 bases lay in between. The CDR3 DNA reads as TGTGCCAGCTCACCACAAGGAACTGAAGCTTTCTTT. Protein sequence: CASSPQGTEAFF.

The chain joins TRBV18 to TRBJ1-6; tentative D call: TRBD1 (6 bases). The CDR3 covers 14 residues. Germline CDR1 KGHSH, CDR2 LQKENI. Trimming took 4 bases from V and 7 from J, leaving 11 bases between them. The CDR3 protein is CASSLQGRNSPLHF. In nucleotides, the CDR3 is TGTGCCAGCTCACTCCAGGGGAGAAATTCACCCCTCCACTTT.

The genes are TRBV15 and TRBJ1-5; D ambiguous. From germline, CDR1 is LNHNV and CDR2 YYDKDF (reference sequence). The CDR3 consists of 17 residues. The V end was cut by 3 bases, the J end by 0 bases, with 15 bases between. CDR3 region: CATSRGSREYSNQPQHF. The CDR3, as DNA: TGTGCCACCAGCAGGGGGAGTAGAGAATATAGCAATCAGCCCCAGCATTTT.

The CDR3 DNA sequence: TGTGCCAGCAGTTACAGAGGCGGTGGAAACACCATATATTTT. As protein: CASSYRGGGNTIYF. The chain combines TRBV6-6 with TRBJ1-3; unclear D gene. This CDR3 region has 14 residues. V was cut by 2 bases and J by 3 bases, with 8 bases left in between. The V gene's germline CDR1 is MNHNY and CDR2 SVGAGI (reference sequence).